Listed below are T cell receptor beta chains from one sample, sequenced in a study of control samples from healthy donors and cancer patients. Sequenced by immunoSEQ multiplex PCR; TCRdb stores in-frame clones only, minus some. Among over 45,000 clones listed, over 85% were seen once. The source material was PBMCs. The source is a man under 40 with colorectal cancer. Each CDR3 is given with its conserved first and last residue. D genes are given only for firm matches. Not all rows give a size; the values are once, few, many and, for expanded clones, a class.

CDR3 protein: CASTGRVGGTETFF; J gene: TRBJ1-1; D gene: .; V gene: TRBV2; clone size: .
CDR3 protein: CASSIRGGGTDTQYF; J gene: TRBJ2-3; D gene: TRBD1; V gene: TRBV5-4; clone size: .
CDR3 protein: CAWSMQTEKLFF; J gene: TRBJ1-4; D gene: .; V gene: TRBV30; clone size: .
CDR3 protein: CASSLFGAAGYETQYF; J gene: TRBJ2-5; D gene: TRBD2; V gene: TRBV5-8; clone size: .
CDR3 protein: CASSYLWVQGTPWNYGYTF; J gene: TRBJ1-2; D gene: .; V gene: TRBV6-2/TRBV6-3; clone size: .
CDR3 protein: CASSVSGGGRNTGELFF; J gene: TRBJ2-2; D gene: TRBD2; V gene: TRBV9; clone size: .
CDR3 protein: CASSYAPYGNTEAFF; J gene: TRBJ1-1; D gene: .; V gene: TRBV6-2/TRBV6-3; clone size: .
CDR3 protein: CASSLQGAGVNTEAFF; J gene: TRBJ1-1; D gene: TRBD1; V gene: TRBV2; clone size: .
CDR3 protein: CATSDLGADTQYF; J gene: TRBJ2-3; D gene: .; V gene: TRBV24-1; clone size: .
CDR3 protein: CASSLDYSYNEQFF; J gene: TRBJ2-1; D gene: .; V gene: TRBV27; clone size: .
CDR3 protein: CASRQGGDAVRVTGSYNEQFF; J gene: TRBJ2-1; D gene: .; V gene: TRBV19; clone size: .
CDR3 protein: CASRGDVNTEAFF; J gene: TRBJ1-1; D gene: .; V gene: TRBV9; clone size: .
CDR3 protein: CASSLGGLTVIGYTF; J gene: TRBJ1-2; D gene: .; V gene: TRBV7-2; clone size: .
CDR3 protein: CASSLARPDNSPLHF; J gene: TRBJ1-6; D gene: .; V gene: TRBV11-2; clone size: once
CDR3 protein: CASSPGAMTAAAFF; J gene: TRBJ1-1; D gene: .; V gene: TRBV7-8; clone size: .
CDR3 protein: CASSLYGISGYTF; J gene: TRBJ1-2; D gene: .; V gene: TRBV12-3/TRBV12-4; clone size: .
CDR3 protein: CASSMGVGQQETQYF; J gene: TRBJ2-5; D gene: .; V gene: TRBV11-3; clone size: .
CDR3 protein: CASSSRGVALNTEAFF; J gene: TRBJ1-1; D gene: .; V gene: TRBV6-5; clone size: .
CDR3 protein: CASAPQAGVYYEQYF; J gene: TRBJ2-7; D gene: .; V gene: TRBV19; clone size: .
CDR3 protein: CASSLDGNEQFF; J gene: TRBJ2-1; D gene: .; V gene: TRBV7-9; clone size: .
CDR3 protein: CASSHYRVGTDTQYF; J gene: TRBJ2-3; D gene: .; V gene: TRBV3-1/TRBV3-2; clone size: .
CDR3 protein: CASQRGFLGANVLTF; J gene: TRBJ2-6; D gene: .; V gene: TRBV19; clone size: .
CDR3 protein: CASSPRGLAGNTGELFF; J gene: TRBJ2-2; D gene: TRBD2; V gene: TRBV7-2; clone size: .
CDR3 protein: CASSHKGDSQSRGYTF; J gene: TRBJ1-2; D gene: .; V gene: TRBV5-4; clone size: .
CDR3 protein: CASSLSPGYQPQHF; J gene: TRBJ1-5; D gene: .; V gene: TRBV27; clone size: .
CDR3 protein: CASSQGNQGELFF; J gene: TRBJ2-2; D gene: .; V gene: TRBV4-3; clone size: .
CDR3 protein: CASSERVGSSYEQYF; J gene: TRBJ2-7; D gene: .; V gene: TRBV2; clone size: once
CDR3 protein: CATSALNTQYF; J gene: TRBJ2-3; D gene: .; V gene: TRBV24-1; clone size: .
CDR3 protein: CASRAGTGKERASTGELFF; J gene: TRBJ2-2; D gene: TRBD1; V gene: TRBV7-9; clone size: .
CDR3 protein: CASSITGAYEQFF; J gene: TRBJ2-1; D gene: TRBD1; V gene: TRBV6-6; clone size: .
CDR3 protein: CASRPATGNLREQYF; J gene: TRBJ2-7; D gene: TRBD1; V gene: TRBV19; clone size: once
CDR3 protein: CASRIGETQYF; J gene: TRBJ2-5; D gene: .; V gene: TRBV6-6; clone size: .
CDR3 protein: CASSRDLFSNQPQHF; J gene: TRBJ1-5; D gene: .; V gene: TRBV2; clone size: once
CDR3 protein: CASSSPSAPSEAFF; J gene: TRBJ1-1; D gene: .; V gene: TRBV5-4; clone size: .
CDR3 protein: CASSLLFFSGANVLTF; J gene: TRBJ2-6; D gene: .; V gene: TRBV7-2; clone size: .
CDR3 protein: CASRTGQLLYGYTF; J gene: TRBJ1-2; D gene: TRBD1; V gene: TRBV19; clone size: .